Given below is one T cell receptor (beta chain) in context. This clone's antigen is unknown. Qualities for individual bases were not recorded, and no much larger clone is one base off. The time point label here, explained by the study, means: before neoadjuvant nivolumab. None of the patients had received prior systemic or radiation treatment, and all were newly diagnosed with stage II-IVA oral cavity squamous cell carcinoma. The cohort was made up of patients with locally advanced, HPV-negative oral cavity squamous cell carcinoma. The samples were drawn from a longitudinal correlative study tied to a single-arm phase II trial testing neoadjuvant nivolumab in oral cavity squamous cell carcinoma. Subject-matched pre- and post-treatment PBMCs and tumors from three responders and three non-responders underwent genomic DNA-based TCRbeta sequencing. For tumor tissue, genomic DNA extraction relied on the Maxwell RSC DNA from Tissue kit.

For survey sequencing of tumor libraries, mostly roughly 5 ug of input genomic DNA was used, and two replicates were run per sample. TCRbeta libraries were prepared with the immunoSEQ hsTCRbeta kit according to the manufacturer's instructions. Sequencing of the completed libraries took place using an Illumina NovaSeq 6000 S4 flow cell after they had been pooled to 3 nM. The authors' analysis ran thus. The immunoSEQ Analyzer was used for raw data preprocessing and quality control. The analysis was limited to productive rearrangements, and each clonotype was defined by a unique CDR3 amino acid sequence. Repertoire clonality was estimated as the Gini-Simpson index, computed with the R package tcR. Student's t test was used to compare Gini indices, while Pearson correlation assessed associations with tumor size change. TCRdb limited this immuneACCESS table to in-frame rearrangements with V and J called. A share of clones is missing; checked studies link under half to unresolved V genes, and the rest is unexplained. The V and J calls and the clone size are those of that table, but D and trimming were determined from the DNA. Within this sample are over 6,500 clones, with 48% of them counted one time only. The ten top clones hold approximately 11% of the sample.

The sample belongs to a study of neoadjuvant anti-PD-1 for oral cavity cancer (dated by TCRdb to the early 2020s). With respect to the entire study: Before undergoing curative-intent surgical resection, most patients got three to four biweekly nivolumab doses at 3 mg/kg. A fourth nivolumab dose was given around day 43 to patients without progression, and definitive surgical resection was performed in those patients on days 50-56. Under RECIST 1.1, patients with complete response, partial response or stable disease were classed as responders, and patients with progression were classed as non-responders. A 33% response rate was observed in the parent correlative cohort, in which more than 9 patients were included. The full study reports these points: Only three patients per response group were included in the TCR analyses, and larger cohorts for validation were called for by the authors. Greater tumor shrinkage was correlated with larger post-treatment sizes of preexisting intratumoral clones, suggesting that expansion of preexisting clones contributed to response. Higher pretreatment blood TCRbeta clonality and lower post-treatment tumor TCRbeta clonality were correlated with higher pretreatment blood Treg/Th17 ratios.

The CDR3 goes from the cysteine to the phenylalanine over 17 residues. Only the CDR3 DNA is retained, 51 bases long and in frame from the first base. CDR1 SEHNR and CDR2 FQNEAQ were looked up in the germline V gene (reference sequence). V lost 1 base and J lost 1 base, and the count of bases not matched to a germline gene is 5. The specimen was tumor tissue, collected before nivolumab (anti-PD-1) treatment. The clonotype was recovered from a person aged 40-85 years with oral cavity squamous cell carcinoma. The V and J genes are TRBV7-9 and TRBJ2-3; TRBD1 matches 10 bases in the middle. The DNA reads TGTGCCAGCAGCTTAGGAAGCGGGACAGGGGGCACAGATACGCAGTATTTT. The encoded protein is CASSLGSGTGGTDTQYF.